The T cell receptor (beta chain) under discussion was sequenced for a study of tumor and adjacent non-tumor tissue in lung cancer. In the study overall: Each sample yielded around 4 million productive TCRbeta reads on average.

CDR1 is LGHNA, CDR2 YNFKEQ, per germline. V gave up 0 bases and J gave up 4 bases, with 13 bases separating them. This CDR3 has 15 amino acids. Points from the study as a whole: Significantly higher TCR diversity was found in tumor than normal lung. Top 100 clones took a larger repertoire share in normal lung.

Three rounds of nested PCR, following a modified ARM-PCR protocol, produced the TCRbeta library. TCRdb reprocessed the multiplex PCR reads via MiXCR and lists one record per CDR3 protein. Of some 93,000 distinct CDR3 sequences in the sample, 67% were seen once. The template was RNA from unsorted bulk tissue. This clonotype has ten or more counts. The antigen is undetermined. Sequencing used lung tumor tissue. This chain uses TRBV4-2 with TRBJ2-7, with D unclear. This receptor was taken from a man between 60 and 75 years old with non-small cell lung cancer. The CDR3 DNA reads TGTGCCAGCAGCCAAGAATCAGTGCCCGGTTACGAGCAGTACTTC. As protein: CASSQESVPGYEQYF.